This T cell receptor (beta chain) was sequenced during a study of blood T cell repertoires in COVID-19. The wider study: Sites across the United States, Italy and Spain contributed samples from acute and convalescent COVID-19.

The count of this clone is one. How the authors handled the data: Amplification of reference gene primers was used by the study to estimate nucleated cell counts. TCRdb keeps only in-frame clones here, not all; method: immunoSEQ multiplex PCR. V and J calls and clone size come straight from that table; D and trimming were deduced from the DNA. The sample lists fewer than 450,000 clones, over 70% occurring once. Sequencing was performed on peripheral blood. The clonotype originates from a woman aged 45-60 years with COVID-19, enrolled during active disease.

The CDR3 reads CASSLGQGANEQYF. The CDR3 DNA follows: TGTGCCAGCAGCTTAGGACAGGGGGCGAACGAGCAGTACTTC. The chain links TRBV11-3 to TRBJ2-7, with 10 positions matching TRBD1. The CDR3 extends over 14 amino acids. With V trimmed by 1 base and J by 5 bases, 2 bases remained unmatched. Per germline, CDR1 SGHNT and CDR2 YENEEA.